Included here is one T cell receptor beta chain sequence, with context. The protocol was immunoSEQ multiplex PCR, while the TCRdb copy is restricted to in-frame clones and leaves out a portion. This table has 5,000 to 5,500 clones, 55% to 75% appearing once. This CDR3 comprises 17 residues. The data are from a study of early stage breast cancer tumors. For the study at large: Invasive lobular carcinomas made up four of 12 ER+/PR+/HER2- tumors. Average read coverage per sample was 9 to 10-fold.

Sequences were obtained from breast tumor tissue. The sequence was obtained from a person aged 55 to 75 with breast cancer. The genes are TRBV21-1 and TRBJ1-1; the table assigns TRBD1, which was not confirmed against the DNA. TRBV21-1 is a documented pseudogene. CDR3 nucleotides: TGTGCCAGCAGCAAGATAGAAGGGGGACAGCTGAACACTGAAGCTTTCTTT. Translation: CASSKIEGGQLNTEAFF.